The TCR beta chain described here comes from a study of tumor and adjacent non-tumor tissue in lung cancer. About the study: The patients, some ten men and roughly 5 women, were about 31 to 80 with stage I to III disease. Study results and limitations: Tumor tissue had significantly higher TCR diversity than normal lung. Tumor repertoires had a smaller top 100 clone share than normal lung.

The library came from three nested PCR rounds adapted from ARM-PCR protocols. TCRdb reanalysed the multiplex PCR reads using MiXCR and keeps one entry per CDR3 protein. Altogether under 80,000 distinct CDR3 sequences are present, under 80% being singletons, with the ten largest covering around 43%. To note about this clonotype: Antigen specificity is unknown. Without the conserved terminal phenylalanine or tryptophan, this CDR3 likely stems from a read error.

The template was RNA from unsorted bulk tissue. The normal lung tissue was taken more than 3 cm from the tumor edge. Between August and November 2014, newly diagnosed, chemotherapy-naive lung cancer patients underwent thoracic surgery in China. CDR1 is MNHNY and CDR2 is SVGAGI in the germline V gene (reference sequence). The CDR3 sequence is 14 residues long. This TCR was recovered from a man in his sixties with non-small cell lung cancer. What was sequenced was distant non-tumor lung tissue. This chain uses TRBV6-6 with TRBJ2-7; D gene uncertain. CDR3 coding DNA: TGTGTCAGCAGTTCCAGTCCGAAAGGTTACGAGCAGTACCTC. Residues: CVSSSSPKGYEQYL.